These T cell receptor beta chains were read from a single sample in a study of cytomegalovirus exposure and HLA in healthy donors. TCRdb's table, derived via immunoSEQ multiplex PCR, lists solely in-frame clones and lacks some. The sample has about 200,000 clones, 86% seen once. What was sequenced was PBMCs. Every receptor here comes from a woman aged 25-40 years in good health and CMV-seronegative. The CDR3 runs from the conserved cysteine through the conserved F or W. Each record gives: V gene, CDR3 length, D gene, clone size, J gene, CDR3 DNA, CDR3 protein. The D gene is left open where the match is weak. Some rows have no size entry. The others give once, few or many, or a class for an expanded clone.

TRBV5-6	14	NA	NA	TRBJ1-1	TGTGCCAGCAGCTTGGGGGGCAGGGGCACTGAAGCTTTCTTT	CASSLGGRGTEAFF
TRBV6-5	13	TRBD1	NA	TRBJ1-2	TGTGCCAGCAGTTACTCGACAGGGGGAGGCTACACCTTC	CASSYSTGGGYTF
TRBV27	13	NA	NA	TRBJ2-7	TGTGCCAGCAGTCTCAGGGTAGCCTACGAGCAGTACTTC	CASSLRVAYEQYF
TRBV5-8	15	NA	NA	TRBJ2-7	TGTGCCAGCAGCTTTGGCGGTCCTCCTAGTGACGAGCAGTACTTC	CASSFGGPPSDEQYF
TRBV5-4	16	TRBD2	NA	TRBJ2-3	TGTGCCAGCAGCTTACCGGGACTAGCGGGTTCAGATACGCAGTATTTT	CASSLPGLAGSDTQYF
TRBV15	17	TRBD2	NA	TRBJ2-1	TGTGCCACCAGCAGAGATGGACGGGAGGGTGGCCACAATGAGCAGTTCTTC	CATSRDGREGGHNEQFF
TRBV5-1	15	TRBD2	few	TRBJ2-5	TGCGCCAGCAGCTTAGGACTAGCGGGACAAGAGACCCAGTACTTC	CASSLGLAGQETQYF
TRBV7-9	16	TRBD1	NA	TRBJ2-1	TGTGCCAGCAGCCCTAACAACCGACAGGGGATGCATGAGCAGTTCTTC	CASSPNNRQGMHEQFF
TRBV7-9	16	NA	NA	TRBJ2-7	TGTGCCAGCAGCTTCCGGGAACAGACAAGCTCCTACGAGCAGTACTTC	CASSFREQTSSYEQYF
TRBV9	15	NA	once	TRBJ2-7	TGTGCCAGCAGCGAGGGGGGGTCCCCACCCTACGAGCAGTACTTC	CASSEGGSPPYEQYF
TRBV11-2	15	NA	NA	TRBJ2-3	TGTGCCAGCAGCCTAACCGGGACACCGATGGATACGCAGTATTTT	CASSLTGTPMDTQYF
TRBV12-1	14	NA	few	TRBJ2-7	TGTGCCAGCAGCTCCAGGGACAGTTCCTACGAGCAGTACTTC	CASSSRDSSYEQYF
TRBV2	13	NA	NA	TRBJ1-2	TGTGCCAGCAGTGCACAGCAGCAGTATGGCTACACCTTC	CASSAQQQYGYTF
TRBV9	14	NA	NA	TRBJ2-7	TGTGCCAGCAGGATTAGGAGGCCTTCCTACGAGCAGTACTTC	CASRIRRPSYEQYF
TRBV11-3	15	TRBD2	NA	TRBJ2-1	TGTGCCAGCAGCTTGACTAGCGGGAGAGGGAATGAGCAGTTCTTC	CASSLTSGRGNEQFF
TRBV28	16	TRBD1	NA	TRBJ1-2	TGTGCCAGCAGCTCACCGAGGGGGGGACAGGGCTATGGCTACACCTTC	CASSSPRGGQGYGYTF
TRBV29-1	13	NA	NA	TRBJ2-3	TGCAGCGTTGGCCCGACAGGCACAGATACGCAGTATTTT	CSVGPTGTDTQYF
TRBV27	20	TRBD1	NA	TRBJ2-7	TGTGCCAGCAGTTTCCGGACAGGGGACTTACTACGATCCGGGGGCGGCGAGCAGTACTTC	CASSFRTGDLLRSGGGEQYF
TRBV28	13	NA	NA	TRBJ1-1	TGTGCCAGCAGTTGGGAGACGAACACTGAAGCTTTCTTT	CASSWETNTEAFF
TRBV6-6	14	NA	NA	TRBJ1-1	TGTGCCAGCAGTTACTCCCGGTCTCTAGTTGAAGCTTTCTTT	CASSYSRSLVEAFF
TRBV13	14	TRBD1	NA	TRBJ2-7	TGTGCCAGCAGCTCTGGACAGGGAAGCTACGAGCAGTACTTC	CASSSGQGSYEQYF
TRBV7-3	15	TRBD1	NA	TRBJ2-5	TGTGCCAGCAGCCTCGGACAGGGACGGTACGAGACCCAGTACTTC	CASSLGQGRYETQYF
TRBV5-1	16	NA	NA	TRBJ1-1	TGCGCCAGCAGCTTGGGTGTCGGGGTGGGGAACACTGAAGCTTTCTTT	CASSLGVGVGNTEAFF
TRBV11-2	13	NA	once	TRBJ1-1	TGTGCCAGCAGCACCGGGATGACCACTGAAGCTTTCTTT	CASSTGMTTEAFF
TRBV18	15	TRBD1	NA	TRBJ1-4	TGTGCCAGCTCACCTCGGCAGGGGGTCTGGGAAAAACTGTTTTTT	CASSPRQGVWEKLFF
TRBV9	16	TRBD1	NA	TRBJ2-3	TGTGCCAGCAGCTTACCCGGGACAGGATTCACAGATACGCAGTATTTT	CASSLPGTGFTDTQYF
TRBV28	13	NA	NA	TRBJ2-2	TGTGCCAGCAGGGTGGGAGACGCCGGGGAGCTGTTTTTT	CASRVGDAGELFF
TRBV5-1	14	TRBD1	NA	TRBJ2-7	TGCGCCAGCAGCTTGCAGGGGGCGGACTACGAGCAGTACTTC	CASSLQGADYEQYF
TRBV11-2	15	NA	NA	TRBJ2-1	TGTGCCAGCAGCCGCAGCGGAACCTCCTACAATGAGCAGTTCTTC	CASSRSGTSYNEQFF
TRBV9	17	TRBD1	few	TRBJ1-4	TGTGCCAGCAGCGTGTTGGACAGGGGGCGTTCTAATGAAAAACTGTTTTTT	CASSVLDRGRSNEKLFF
TRBV5-1	15	TRBD1	NA	TRBJ1-1	TGCGCCAGCAGCCGTTCGGGACAGATGAACACTGAAGCTTTCTTT	CASSRSGQMNTEAFF
TRBV5-1	15	TRBD2	NA	TRBJ2-1	TGCGCCAGCAGCCCCGGGACTAGCGGATACAATGAGCAGTTCTTC	CASSPGTSGYNEQFF
TRBV19	15	TRBD1	NA	TRBJ2-2	TGTGCCAGTAGTATAGTCGGGACAGCGACCGGGGAGCTGTTTTTT	CASSIVGTATGELFF
TRBV7-8	20	TRBD2	once	TRBJ2-2	TGTGCCAGCAGCTTAGTCGGGAGGGGACGGCGTAGAGAAGGAACCGGGGAGCTGTTTTTT	CASSLVGRGRRREGTGELFF
TRBV5-1	15	TRBD1	NA	TRBJ2-7	TGCGCCAGCAGCCCATCAAGGACAGGGGGCTACGAGCAGTACTTC	CASSPSRTGGYEQYF
TRBV7-8	15	TRBD1	NA	TRBJ1-5	TGTGCCAGCAGCTGGTGGACAGGGGGCGAACAGCCCCAGCATTTT	CASSWWTGGEQPQHF
TRBV28	15	NA	NA	TRBJ1-4	TGTGCCAGCAGTTTGATGTCCGGACTATCTGAAAAACTGTTTTTT	CASSLMSGLSEKLFF
TRBV19	14	NA	NA	TRBJ1-5	TGTGCCAGTAGTTGGGGAGGAGTAGATCAGCCCCAGCATTTT	CASSWGGVDQPQHF
TRBV9	15	NA	NA	TRBJ2-7	TGTGCCAGCAGCGTAGAAGGGCGCGGGACCTACGAGCAGTACTTC	CASSVEGRGTYEQYF
TRBV11-3	14	NA	NA	TRBJ2-1	TGTGCCAGCAGCTACACGGGCTCCTACAATGAGCAGTTCTTC	CASSYTGSYNEQFF
TRBV5-1	12	NA	once	TRBJ2-7	TGCGCCAGCAGCTTTAGAGGTTACGAGCAGTACTTC	CASSFRGYEQYF
TRBV19	15	TRBD2	NA	TRBJ2-3	TGTGCCAGTAGTATGGGTCGCGGGAGGGGAGATACGCAGTATTTT	CASSMGRGRGDTQYF
TRBV5-1	15	TRBD2	NA	TRBJ2-3	TGCGCCAGCCGCCCGACTAGCGGAATGATTGATACGCAGTATTTT	CASRPTSGMIDTQYF